This TCR beta chain was found in a study of technical replicates of blood from several donors (dated 2017 in TCRdb). Receptor amplification or capture employed the immunoSEQ multiplex PCR assay. Here the immuneACCESS table is served through TCRdb, limited to in-frame sequences with V and J called. Missing clones are a known gap in these copies; in checked studies unresolved V genes cover under half, and the rest lacks a known reason. The sample table lists some 96,000 clones, 90% to 97% of them with a count of one. The biggest ten clones account for 0.22% of the sample. From a lookup of the germline V gene, CDR1 and CDR2 are MNHNS and SASEGT. Reading from cysteine to phenylalanine, the CDR3 counts 14 amino acids. The only DNA kept is the CDR3, 42 bases in frame from the first base. The V and J ends are trimmed by 4 bases and 8 bases, leaving 15 bases between them. On this clone itself: The antigen this receptor binds is unknown. No much larger clone exists at a distance of one base, and base qualities are not known.

This chain joins TRBV6-1 to TRBJ2-1; tentative D gene TRBD2, with 5 bases matching. The source of this sequence is a human donor in good health. Material: T cells isolated from PBMCs. The CDR3 region: CASSGLAVKDEQFF. The DNA sequence is as follows: TGTGCCAGCAGTGGGCTAGCAGTAAAGGATGAGCAGTTCTTC.